The 11 T cell receptor beta chains below all came from one sample that was sequenced in a study of T cell repertoires in cytomegalovirus infection. These TCRs are of unknown antigen specificity. TCRdb re-derived calls from the reads in MiXCR, one entry per CDR3 protein. The table includes fewer than 1,000,000 distinct CDR3 sequences, approximately 32% detected once. This sample comprised cultured CD8+ T cells from PBMCs, obtained from culture after CMV antigen stimulation. These receptors all stem from a human donor in good health (CMV status not recorded). Some clones in this sample may be carry-over from other donors' samples.

The genes are TRBV7-9 and TRBJ2-5, with 9 nucleotides matching TRBD1. The germline CDR1 and CDR2 sequences are SEHNR and FQNEAQ (reference sequence). The CDR3 contains 16 residues. Germline trimming cut 2 bases from V and 4 bases from J; bases unmatched to any gene: 8. The CDR3 DNA sequence: TGTGCCAGCAGCTTACTGGGACAGGGACTGGCAGAGACCCAGTACTTC. Residues: CASSLLGQGLAETQYF.

The rearrangement uses TRBV19 and TRBJ1-2, with TRBD1 matching over 9 bases. CDR1 and CDR2 from the germline V gene are LNHDA and SQIVND (reference sequence). CDR3 length: 15 residues. V was pared by 6 bases and J by 4 bases, with 9 bases of the junction left unmatched. CDR3 amino acids: CASSRRTGDAYGYTF. In DNA form, the CDR3 reads TGTGCCAGTAGCAGAAGGACAGGGGACGCCTATGGCTACACCTTC.

This clonotype was observed many times. The J gene is TRBJ2-2, the V gene TRBV7-8, with D perhaps given as TRBD1 or TRBD2 (5 bases each). The CDR3 contains 18 residues. Germline CDR1 and CDR2: SGHVS and FQNEAQ. The V gene lost 1 base and the J gene lost 1 base, with 16 bases spanning the gap. The CDR3 sequence is CASSLGGFVTRNTGELFF. The CDR3 region has the DNA TGTGCCAGCAGCTTAGGGGGGTTTGTGACACGGAACACCGGGGAGCTGTTTTTT.

V and J are TRBV28 and TRBJ2-5; no clear D gene. Trimming shortened V by 6 bases and J by 1 base, and 9 bases separated the two germline ends. The CDR3 loop spans 13 amino acids. Germline CDR1 is MDHEN and CDR2 is SYDVKM. This CDR3 is CASRSDPQETQYF. In DNA, the CDR3 is TGTGCCAGCAGGTCGGACCCCCAAGAGACCCAGTACTTC.

This clonotype was seen a few times. This sequence joins TRBV4-1 and TRBJ1-5; D unresolved. With 0 bases removed from V and 3 bases from J, the gap between germline ends came to 9 bases. The CDR3 sequence is 15 residues long. Germline values: CDR1 MGHRA, CDR2 YSYEKL. The CDR3 protein is CASSQDSGYNQPQHF. CDR3 sequence (DNA): TGCGCCAGCAGCCAAGATTCGGGGTACAATCAGCCCCAGCATTTT.

This chain links TRBV27 with TRBJ1-2, with a tentative D call TRBD1 (5 bases). The CDR3 loop spans 18 amino acids. CDR1 is MNHEY and CDR2 is SMNVEV in the germline V gene (reference sequence). V was trimmed by 0 bases and J by 3 bases, leaving 20 bases between them. This chain's CDR3 is CASSLSTPGLNGHYGYTF. DNA of the CDR3: TGTGCCAGCAGTTTATCCACTCCGGGACTCAACGGACACTATGGCTACACCTTC.

The chain links TRBV7-6 to TRBJ2-7; perhaps D is TRBD1 or TRBD2 (6 bases each). CDR1 is SGHVS and CDR2 is FNYEAQ in the germline V gene. The CDR3 totals 14 residues. V dropped 5 bases and J dropped 7 bases, with 18 bases sitting between them. The CDR3 DNA reads as TGTGCCAGCAGCCCACTCCCGGGGGCGGGAGAGCAGTACTTC. This codes for CASSPLPGAGEQYF.

The chain uses TRBV7-6 and TRBJ2-7; D gene unclear. V lost 4 bases and J lost 2, with 9 bases in between. Germline CDR1 is SGHVS and CDR2 is FNYEAQ. This CDR3 comprises 13 residues. DNA of the CDR3: TGTGCCAGCAGCTGGAGATACGCCTACGAGCAGTACTTC. Its translation is CASSWRYAYEQYF.

On this clonotype itself: One end of the junction is discordant with germline, which a read error may explain. The gene calls are TRBV6-5 and TRBJ1-2; D gene unclear. This CDR3 spans 14 amino acids. Germline V gene sequence: CDR1 MNHEY, CDR2 SVGAGI. The CDR3 here is CANSYSPANYGYTF. In DNA, the CDR3 is TGTGCCAACAGTTACTCGCCGGCGAACTATGGCTACACCTTC.

This clonotype was observed a few times. The chain recombines TRBV27 with TRBJ2-7, with D perhaps matching TRBD2 (7 bases). This CDR3 has 15 residues. The germline CDR1 and CDR2 sequences are MNHEY and SMNVEV (reference sequence). Trimming removed 2 bases at V and 1 base at J, with 12 bases between. In DNA, the CDR3 is TGTGCCAGCAGTTTACGGGGGGCTGGTTCCTACGAGCAGTACGTC. Its translation: CASSLRGAGSYEQYV.

J is TRBJ1-5 and V is TRBV27; weak D call: TRBD1 (6 bases). From germline, CDR1 is MNHEY and CDR2 SMNVEV (reference sequence). This CDR3 is built from 16 residues. V shed 6 bases and J shed 2 bases, with 17 bases lying between them. The CDR3 region is CASSILGGAGNQPQHF. The CDR3 DNA reads TGTGCCAGCAGCATCCTAGGGGGAGCTGGCAATCAGCCCCAGCATTTT.